This T cell receptor (beta chain) was found in a study of Graves' ophthalmopathy and Graves' hyperthyroidism. Across the study: Before any treatment, peripheral blood was taken at the initial diagnosis.

TCR beta CDR3 amplification used RNA transcripts. An opening RT-PCR round employed HTBI primers and preceded a second-round multiplex PCR. TCRdb used MiXCR to reprocess the multiplex PCR reads, holding one entry per CDR3 protein. The sample contains hundreds of thousands of distinct CDR3 sequences, about 16% of which appear only once. Hyperthyroidism is called stable when no ophthalmopathy develops within 18 months of follow-up. This clonotype was seen ten or more times. Its antigen is currently unknown. The study's findings and limits: The model flagged ophthalmopathy progression at more than 70% sensitivity and about 72% specificity. Blood contained most expanded thyroid clonotypes exceeding 0.001 frequency.

The V and J ends lost 5 bases and 10 bases, in that order; junction bases with no gene match: 8. CDR3 length: 15 amino acids. This chain connects TRBV12-3 or TRBV12-4 to TRBJ2-2; TRBD2 agrees at 12 bases. The TCR comes from a woman between 18 and 29 years old with stable Graves' hyperthyroidism. Material for sequencing was peripheral blood. CDR3 in DNA: TGTGCCAGCAGTCTACTGACTAGCGGGGGAAAGGAGCTGTTTTTT. Amino acid sequence: CASSLLTSGGKELFF.